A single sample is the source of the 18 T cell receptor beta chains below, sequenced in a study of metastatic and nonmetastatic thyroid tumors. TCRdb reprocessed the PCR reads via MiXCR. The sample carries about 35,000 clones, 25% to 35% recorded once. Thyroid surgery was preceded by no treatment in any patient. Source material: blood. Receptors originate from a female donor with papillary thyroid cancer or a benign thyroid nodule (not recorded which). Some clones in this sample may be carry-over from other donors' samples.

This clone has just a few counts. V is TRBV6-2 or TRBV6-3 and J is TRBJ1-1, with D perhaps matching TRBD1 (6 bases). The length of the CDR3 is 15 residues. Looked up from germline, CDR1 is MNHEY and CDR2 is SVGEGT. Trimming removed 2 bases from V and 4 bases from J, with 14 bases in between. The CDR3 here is CASSYDLWGRTEAFF. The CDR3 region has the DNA TGTGCCAGCAGTTACGATCTATGGGGGCGCACTGAAGCTTTCTTT.

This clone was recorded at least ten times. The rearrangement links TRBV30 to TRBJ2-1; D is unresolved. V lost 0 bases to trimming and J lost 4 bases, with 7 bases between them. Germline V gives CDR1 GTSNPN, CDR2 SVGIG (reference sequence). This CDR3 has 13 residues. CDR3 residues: CAWSVDFYNEQFF. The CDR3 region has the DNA TGTGCCTGGAGTGTAGACTTTTACAATGAGCAGTTCTTC.

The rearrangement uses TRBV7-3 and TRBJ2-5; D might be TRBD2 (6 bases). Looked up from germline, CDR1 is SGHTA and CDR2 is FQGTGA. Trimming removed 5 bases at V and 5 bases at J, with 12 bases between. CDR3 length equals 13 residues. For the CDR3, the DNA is TGTGCCAGCAGCCTGGGACTTATGGAGACCCAGTACTTC. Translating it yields CASSLGLMETQYF.

CDR3 sequence reads: CSATPGGRSIYEQYF. The CDR3 DNA follows: TGCAGTGCTACCCCCGGGGGGCGATCCATCTACGAGCAGTACTTC. V is TRBV20-1 and J is TRBJ2-7, with TRBD2 as a possible D gene (7 bases). The CDR3 loop spans 15 amino acids. Germline V lookup: CDR1 DFQATT, CDR2 SNEGSKA (reference sequence). V lost 4 bases to trimming and J lost 3 bases, with 19 bases between them.

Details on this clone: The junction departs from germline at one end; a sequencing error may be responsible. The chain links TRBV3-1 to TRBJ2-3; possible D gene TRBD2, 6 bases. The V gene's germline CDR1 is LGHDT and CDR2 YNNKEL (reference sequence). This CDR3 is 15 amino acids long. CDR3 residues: CASSQDGTEGDTHYF. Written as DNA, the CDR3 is TGTGCCAGCAGCCAAGATGGGACGGAGGGAGACACGCATTATTTT.

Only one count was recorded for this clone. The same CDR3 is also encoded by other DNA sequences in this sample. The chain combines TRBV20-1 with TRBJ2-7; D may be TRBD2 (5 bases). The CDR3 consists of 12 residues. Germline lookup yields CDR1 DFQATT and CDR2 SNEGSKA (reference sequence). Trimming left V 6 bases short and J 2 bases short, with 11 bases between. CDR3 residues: CSAGRGAYEQYF. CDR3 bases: TGCAGTGCGGGCCGGGGTGCCTACGAGCAGTACTTC.

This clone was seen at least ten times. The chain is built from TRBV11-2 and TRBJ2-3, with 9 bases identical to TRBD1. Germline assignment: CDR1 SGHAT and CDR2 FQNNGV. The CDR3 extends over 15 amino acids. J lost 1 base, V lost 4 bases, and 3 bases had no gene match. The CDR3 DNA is TGTGCCAGCAGCTCCCGGGACAGGGGCACAGATACGCAGTATTTT. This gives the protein CASSSRDRGTDTQYF.

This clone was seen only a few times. CDR3 sequence: CASRRAGVGTDTQYF. The CDR3 DNA follows: TGTGCCAGCAGACGAGCGGGGGTTGGCACAGATACGCAGTATTTT. The V call is TRBV12-3 or TRBV12-4, the J call TRBJ2-3; TRBD2 aligns across 8 bases. The CDR3 runs 15 residues. Trimming at V came to 6 bases and at J to 1 base, leaving 6 bases not matched to a gene.

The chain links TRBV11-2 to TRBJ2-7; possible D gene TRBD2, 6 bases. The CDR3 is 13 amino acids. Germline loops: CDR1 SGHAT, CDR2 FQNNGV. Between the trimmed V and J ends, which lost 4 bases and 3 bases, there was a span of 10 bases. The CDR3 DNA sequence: TGTGCCAGCAGCTCCGACGGGGGCTACGAGCAGTACTTC. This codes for CASSSDGGYEQYF.

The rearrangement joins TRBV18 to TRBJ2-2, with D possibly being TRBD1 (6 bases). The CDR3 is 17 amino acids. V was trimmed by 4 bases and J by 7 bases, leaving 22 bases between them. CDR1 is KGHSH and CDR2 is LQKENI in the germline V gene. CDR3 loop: CASSHWSQGLINGELFF. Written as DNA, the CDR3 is TGTGCCAGCTCACACTGGAGTCAGGGGCTTATCAACGGGGAGCTGTTTTTT.

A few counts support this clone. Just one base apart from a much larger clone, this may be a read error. This CDR3 reads CASSSQGHVNTIYF. CDR3 coding DNA: TGTGCCAGCAGCTCCCAGGGGCATGTAAACACCATATATTTT. V is TRBV7-2 and J is TRBJ1-3, with D possibly being TRBD1 (6 bases). V lost 4 bases, J lost 6 bases, and 13 bases lay in between. Germline CDR1 reads SGHTA; CDR2 reads FQGNSA. The CDR3 is 14 amino acids.

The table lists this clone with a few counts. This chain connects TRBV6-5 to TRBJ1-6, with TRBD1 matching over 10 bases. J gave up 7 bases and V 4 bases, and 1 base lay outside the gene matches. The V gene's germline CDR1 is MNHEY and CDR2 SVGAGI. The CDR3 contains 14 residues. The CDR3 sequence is CASSWGQGNSPLHF. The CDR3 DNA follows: TGTGCCAGCAGTTGGGGACAGGGGAATTCACCCCTCCACTTT.

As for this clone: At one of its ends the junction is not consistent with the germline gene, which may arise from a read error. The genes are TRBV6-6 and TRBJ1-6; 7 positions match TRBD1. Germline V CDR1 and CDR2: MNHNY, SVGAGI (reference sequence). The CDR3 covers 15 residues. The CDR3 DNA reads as TGTGCCAGCAGTTACCAAGGGGGCGAGCTTTCACCCATCAACTTT. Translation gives CASSYQGGELSPINF.

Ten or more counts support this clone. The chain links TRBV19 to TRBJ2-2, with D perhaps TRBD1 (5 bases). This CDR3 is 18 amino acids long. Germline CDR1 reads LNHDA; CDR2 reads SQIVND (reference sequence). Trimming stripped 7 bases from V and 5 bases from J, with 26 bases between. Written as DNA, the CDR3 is TGTGCCAGTACCCCACCCCAGGGTTATGCCTCAAAAACCGGGGAGCTGTTTTTT. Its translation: CASTPPQGYASKTGELFF.

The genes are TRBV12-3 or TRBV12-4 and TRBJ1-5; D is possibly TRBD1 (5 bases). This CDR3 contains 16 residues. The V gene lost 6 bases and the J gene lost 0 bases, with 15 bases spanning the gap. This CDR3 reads CASSLYIGDSNQPQHF. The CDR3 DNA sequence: TGTGCCAGCAGCCTATATATAGGGGATAGCAATCAGCCCCAGCATTTT.

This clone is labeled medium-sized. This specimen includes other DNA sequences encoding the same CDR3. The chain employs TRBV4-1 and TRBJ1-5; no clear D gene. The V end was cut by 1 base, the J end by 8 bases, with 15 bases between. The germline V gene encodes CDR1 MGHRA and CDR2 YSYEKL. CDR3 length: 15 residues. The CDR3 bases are TGCGCCAGCAGCCAAGCACCCCCACCCGAGGAGCCCCAGCATTTT. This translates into CASSQAPPPEEPQHF.

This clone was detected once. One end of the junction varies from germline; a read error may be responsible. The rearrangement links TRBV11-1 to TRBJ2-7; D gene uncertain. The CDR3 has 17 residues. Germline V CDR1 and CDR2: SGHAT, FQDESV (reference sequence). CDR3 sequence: CAISLSPAQTSTYEQYF. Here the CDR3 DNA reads TGTGCCATCAGCTTGAGCCCGGCGCAGACGTCAACCTACGAGCAGTACTTC.

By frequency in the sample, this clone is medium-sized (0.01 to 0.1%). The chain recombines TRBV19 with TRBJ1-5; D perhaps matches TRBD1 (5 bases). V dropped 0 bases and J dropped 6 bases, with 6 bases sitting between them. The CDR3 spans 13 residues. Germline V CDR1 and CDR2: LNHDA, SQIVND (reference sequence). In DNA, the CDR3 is TGTGCCAGTAGTATAGAGGGGGGTCAGCCCCAGCATTTT. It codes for CASSIEGGQPQHF.